This T cell receptor beta chain was recorded in a study of tumor-infiltrating lymphocytes in primary liver carcinoma. CDR3 length: 13 amino acids. The V end was cut by 6 bases, the J end by 7 bases, with 16 bases between. Germline V gives CDR1 SGHRS, CDR2 YFSETQ. Note on this clonotype: Its antigen remains unidentified.

A constant-region primer served to make TCR beta cDNA from around 500 ng total RNA. Slightly modified ARM-PCR served as the procedure for the TCR beta libraries. These libraries came from three rounds of nested multiplex PCR. Primers for the first two PCR rounds were TRBV1-TRBV30 forward primers and a C-beta reverse primer (about 9 cycles per round). TCRdb re-derived calls from the multiplex PCR reads in MiXCR, one entry per CDR3 protein. This sample has 25,000 to 35,000 distinct CDR3 sequences, with 60% to 85% found just once. RNA and DNA were co-extracted from roughly 20-30 mg of unsorted bulk tissue. The authors sampled five separate regions per tumor. Overall study findings and caveats: Compared with tumor region pairs, tumor-adjacent and tumor-blood pairs overlapped less. About 7-25% of top clones, no more, were shared by all five regions.

This clonotype was obtained from a man aged 35-49 years with primary liver carcinoma and hepatitis B virus infection. Sequencing used liver tumor tissue from sampling region 5. Described subset: tumor region T5, tumor centre. This chain uses TRBV5-1 with TRBJ1-2; the D gene is possibly TRBD1 (6 bases). CDR3 in DNA: TGCGCCAGCATCGGCGGGGGACAACGTGGCTACACCTTC. Its translation: CASIGGGQRGYTF.